The present T cell receptor (beta chain) was sequenced within a study of Graves' ophthalmopathy and Graves' hyperthyroidism. The germline V gene has CDR1 LNHDA and CDR2 SQIVND (reference sequence). V dropped 7 bases and J dropped 4; count of bases not matched to a gene: 15. The CDR3 loop spans 16 amino acids. RNA transcripts were the source from which TCR beta CDR3 regions were amplified. The library came from an HTBI-primed first-round RT-PCR and a second-round multiplex PCR. MiXCR was run by TCRdb on the multiplex PCR reads, yielding one entry per CDR3 protein. The sample carries some 750,000 distinct CDR3 sequences, 35% to 50% recorded once. This clonotype was counted between two and nine times.

The sequence was collected from an adult man with Graves' ophthalmopathy. The sample was peripheral blood. V usage is TRBV19 and J usage is TRBJ1-2; 7 bases agree with TRBD1. The CDR3 loop is CASTTLRTGVIYGYTF. In nucleotides, the CDR3 is TGTGCCAGTACCACATTACGGACAGGAGTAATCTATGGCTACACCTTC. The entire variable domain, with the rest obtained from reference TRBV19 and TRBJ1-2, is as follows: DGGITQSPKYLFRKEGQNVTLSCEQNLNHDAMYWYRQDPGQGLRLIYYSQIVNDFQKGDIAEGYSVSREKKESFPLTVTSAQKNPTAFYLCASTTLRTGVIYGYTFGSGTRLTVV.